The T cell receptor (beta chain) under discussion was sequenced for a study of blood T cell repertoires in COVID-19. Study in general: Acute and convalescent COVID-19 samples came from the United States, Italy and Spain. PBMCs, B-cell-depleted T cells, or T cells provided the cDNA or gDNA that made up the material.

The V gene end was trimmed by 10 bases and the J gene end by 3 bases; junction bases not matched to a gene: 10. Looked up from germline, CDR1 is MNHEY and CDR2 is SVGAGI. The CDR3 contains 15 residues. Only in-frame clones appear in the TCRdb table, and some are missing; sequencing was by immunoSEQ multiplex PCR. Of hundreds of thousands of clones listed, 87% are singletons. Those enrolled in Seattle joined during active infection and were followed longitudinally afterward. The specimen sequenced was peripheral blood. The chain carries TRBV6-5 and TRBJ2-1, with 9 nucleotides matching TRBD1. The clonotype was recovered from a woman aged 45 to 65 with COVID-19, enrolled during active disease. The CDR3 protein is CAIQQGADFYNEQFF. CDR3 in DNA: TGTGCCATACAACAGGGGGCGGATTTCTACAATGAGCAGTTCTTC.